Listed here are 23 T cell receptor beta chains from one sample, sequenced in a study of T-cell memory formation after mild COVID-19. A single record per CDR3 protein comes from TCRdb applying MiXCR to the 5' RACE reads. The sample has roughly 300,000 distinct CDR3 sequences, 15% to 20% seen once; the top ten hold roughly 23%. Input material: PBMCs or a T cell subset sorted from them (not recorded which). The source is a man aged 18 to 29 who had mild COVID-19 (a few samples of this study predate the infection). Cell type and time point are not known.

This clonotype was seen more than once but under ten times. The V call is TRBV7-9, the J call TRBJ2-1, with 7 bases fitting TRBD1. Germline CDR1 SEHNR, CDR2 FQNEAQ (reference sequence). This CDR3 is built from 17 residues. Trimming cost V 5 bases and J 8 bases; bases outside gene matches: 18. CDR3 sequence (DNA): TGTGCCAGCAGCCCCCGGCAAACAGGGGTTAGGGGCGATGAGCAGTTCTTC. This codes for CASSPRQTGVRGDEQFF.

This chain connects TRBV4-1 to TRBJ1-3; TRBD1 agrees at 7 bases. The ends lost 2 bases at V and 4 bases at J; junction bases unmatched: 5. Germline V gives CDR1 MGHRA, CDR2 YSYEKL. The CDR3 extends over 15 amino acids. The CDR3 nucleotides read TGCGCCAGCAGCCAAATGCAGGGGGTCGGAAACACCATATATTTT. Amino acid sequence: CASSQMQGVGNTIYF.

J is TRBJ2-5 and V is TRBV27, with D unresolved. Trimming removed 4 bases at V and 6 bases at J, with 12 bases between. This CDR3 contains 13 residues. Germline-derived CDR1 and CDR2 are MNHEY and SMNVEV (reference sequence). CDR3 in amino acids: CASSSWSEQTQYF. CDR3 coding DNA: TGTGCCAGCAGTTCGTGGTCCGAACAGACCCAGTACTTC.

The gene calls are TRBV5-1 and TRBJ2-3; D call uncertain. Germline CDR1 SGHRS, CDR2 YFSETQ. Deletions cut 2 bases from V and 5 bases from J, with 9 bases between. The CDR3 loop spans 13 amino acids. CDR3 amino acids: CASSLWALDTQYF. The CDR3 nucleotides read TGCGCCAGCAGCTTATGGGCCTTAGATACGCAGTATTTT. Together with reference TRBV5-1 and TRBJ2-3, the CDR3 gives the full variable domain: KAGVTQTPRYLIKTRGQQVTLSCSPISGHRSVSWYQQTPGQGLQFLFEYFSETQRNKGNFPGRFSGRQFSNSRSEMNVSTLELGDSALYLCASSLWALDTQYFGPGTRLTVL.

This clonotype was picked up many times. The CDR3 coding sequence is TGCGCCAGCAGCCTACCTACAAGCTCTGGGGCCAACGTCCTGACTTTC. Protein sequence: CASSLPTSSGANVLTF. V gene TRBV5-1 combines with J gene TRBJ2-6; D is ambiguous. Germline V gene lookup returns CDR1 SGHRS and CDR2 YFSETQ. This CDR3 spans 16 amino acids. V lost 4 bases and J lost 0, with 11 bases in between.

This CDR3 reads CASRSDRGFGNQPQHF. In DNA, the CDR3 is TGTGCCAGCAGATCCGACAGGGGGTTTGGCAATCAGCCCCAGCATTTT. The rearrangement joins TRBV6-6 to TRBJ1-5, with 9 positions matching TRBD1. The CDR3 has 16 residues. Germline V lookup: CDR1 MNHNY, CDR2 SVGAGI (reference sequence). V shed 6 bases, J shed 2 bases, and the junction held 8 bases outside the gene matches.

This clonotype was seen many times. V usage is TRBV7-6 and J usage is TRBJ2-7; 10 nucleotides line up with TRBD1. The germline V gene encodes CDR1 SGHVS and CDR2 FNYEAQ. V was clipped by 5 bases and J by 7 bases; unmatched bases: 8. The CDR3 runs 14 residues. DNA for the CDR3: TGTGCCAGCAGCCGGGACAGGGGCAGTGGAGAGCAGTACGTC. This sequence encodes CASSRDRGSGEQYV.

This CDR3 reads CASSLVRANGGTEAFF. DNA for the CDR3: TGTGCCAGCAGCTTAGTGCGGGCGAATGGAGGCACTGAAGCTTTCTTT. The J gene is TRBJ1-1, the V gene TRBV7-2; D uncertain. The V end was cut by 1 base, the J end by 4 bases, with 16 bases between. In germline, CDR1 is SGHTA, CDR2 FQGNSA. This CDR3 has 16 amino acids.

This clonotype has only a few counts. This sequence joins TRBV20-1 and TRBJ2-7, with D maybe TRBD1 (8 bases). V was cut by 2 bases and J by 4 bases, with 12 bases left in between. Germline V gives CDR1 DFQATT, CDR2 SNEGSKA (reference sequence). There are 13 residues in the CDR3. The CDR3 is CSARHRGGYEQYV. The CDR3 nucleotides are TGCAGTGCTAGACACAGGGGGGGGTACGAGCAGTACGTC.

This clonotype was seen many times. The rearrangement joins TRBV5-5 to TRBJ2-5; 8 positions match TRBD1. CDR3 length: 14 residues. Losses at the gene ends were 2 bases for V and 4 bases for J; bases not matched to a gene: 4. Looked up from germline, CDR1 is SGHKS and CDR2 is YYEKEE (reference sequence). The CDR3 protein is CASSFRGPGETQYF. The DNA of the CDR3 is TGTGCCAGCAGCTTCAGGGGGCCGGGAGAGACCCAGTACTTC. Full variable domain (rest looked up from reference TRBV5-5 and TRBJ2-5): DAGVTQSPTHLIKTRGQQVTLRCSPISGHKSVSWYQQVLGQGPQFIFQYYEKEERGRGNFPDRFSARQFPNYSSELNVNALLLGDSALYLCASSFRGPGETQYFGPGTRLLVL.

This clonotype was counted between two and nine times. The chain uses TRBV15 and TRBJ2-5; D is unclear. The length of the CDR3 is 18 residues. V was cut by 0 bases and J by 5 bases, with 22 bases left in between. In germline, CDR1 is LNHNV, CDR2 YYDKDF (reference sequence). CDR3 sequence reads: CATSRDPPGAMHKETQYF. The CDR3 bases are TGTGCCACCAGCAGAGATCCCCCAGGAGCGATGCATAAGGAGACCCAGTACTTC. Based on the CDR3 plus reference TRBV15 and TRBJ2-5, the full variable domain is DAMVIQNPRYQVTQFGKPVTLSCSQTLNHNVMYWYQQKSSQAPKLLFHYYDKDFNNEADTPDNFQSRRPNTSFCFLDIRSPGLGDTAMYLCATSRDPPGAMHKETQYFGPGTRLLVL.

There are a few counts of this clonotype. The V gene is TRBV20-1, the J gene TRBJ2-5; possible D gene TRBD1, 6 bases. In germline, CDR1 is DFQATT, CDR2 SNEGSKA (reference sequence). Trimming cost V 2 bases and J 3 bases, with 13 bases left between them. This CDR3 comprises 14 residues. CDR3 sequence (DNA): TGCAGTGCTAGACTCAGGGGCGGAAAAGAGACCCAGTACTTC. This encodes CSARLRGGKETQYF.

The rearrangement links TRBV12-3 or TRBV12-4 to TRBJ1-4; no reliable D call. V lost 6 bases, J lost 2 bases, and 10 bases lay in between. The CDR3 covers 14 residues. This CDR3 is CASREWGTNEKLFF. As DNA, the CDR3 is TGTGCCAGCAGGGAGTGGGGTACTAATGAAAAACTGTTTTTT.

The chain couples TRBV2 to TRBJ2-7; 8 bases are a match to TRBD2. The CDR3 has 14 residues. V lost 6 bases to trimming and J lost 6 bases; unmatched junction nucleotides: 10. Per the germline V gene, CDR1 is SNHLY and CDR2 is FYNNEI. The CDR3 bases are TGTGCCAGCAGGATAGCGGGGAAGTTCGGCGAGCAGTACGTC. It encodes CASRIAGKFGEQYV.

A few counts support this clonotype. The rearrangement links TRBV2 to TRBJ2-3; D assignment may be TRBD1 or TRBD2 (5 bases each). Germline V lookup: CDR1 SNHLY, CDR2 FYNNEI. CDR3 length: 14 residues. With 4 bases removed from V and 2 bases from J, the gap between germline ends came to 10 bases. Here the CDR3 reads CASSGGRVTDTQYF. CDR3 DNA sequence: TGTGCCAGCAGTGGGGGACGGGTCACAGATACGCAGTATTTT.

This clonotype was found a few times. The V and J genes are TRBV24-1 and TRBJ2-3; D is possibly TRBD2 (6 bases). The germline V gene encodes CDR1 KGHDR and CDR2 SFDVKD. The CDR3 is 17 amino acids. Trimming shortened V by 4 bases and J by 2 bases, and 18 bases separated the two germline ends. The CDR3 loop reads CATSDDSGKSHTDTQYF. In nucleotides, the CDR3 is TGTGCCACCAGTGACGATAGCGGAAAGTCGCACACAGATACGCAGTATTTT.

This clonotype was counted once. The chain employs TRBV12-3 or TRBV12-4 and TRBJ1-2, with no clear D. The germline V and J ends were trimmed by 6 bases and 5 bases, with 10 bases remaining between them. The CDR3 contains 12 residues. CDR3 nucleotide sequence: TGTGCCAGCAGCCCCACAAGATATGGCTACACCTTC. It specifies CASSPTRYGYTF.

At least ten counts were recorded for this clonotype. The rearrangement uses TRBV4-1 and TRBJ1-2; D is possibly TRBD1 (5 bases). CDR1 is MGHRA and CDR2 is YSYEKL in the germline V gene. V shed 0 bases and J shed 4 bases, with 9 bases lying between them. The CDR3 has 14 residues. CDR3 in amino acids: CASSQEQVAYGYTF. Here the CDR3 DNA reads TGCGCCAGCAGCCAAGAACAGGTCGCCTATGGCTACACCTTC.

The chain has TRBV9 and TRBJ1-1, with D uncertain. The CDR3 consists of 15 residues. With 4 bases removed from V and 5 bases from J, the gap between germline ends came to 18 bases. Germline values: CDR1 SGDLS, CDR2 YYNGEE. The CDR3 spells CASSPKREGWTEAFF. The DNA of the CDR3 is TGTGCCAGCAGCCCGAAAAGGGAGGGATGGACTGAAGCTTTCTTT.

This clonotype was detected many times. An end of the junction differs from the germline gene, which may be a read error. The chain joins TRBV7-3 to TRBJ2-1, with unresolved D. CDR1 and CDR2 from the germline V gene are SGHTA and FQGTGA. This CDR3 has 11 amino acids. The CDR3 here is CASSSNNEQFF. CDR3 bases: TGTGCCAGCAGCTCCAACAATGAGCAGTTCTTC.

The rearrangement joins TRBV5-1 to TRBJ1-4; 7 bases fit TRBD1. The CDR3 is 16 residues long. After removal of 4 bases from V and 0 bases from J, the junction contained 6 bases not matched to a gene. Germline V gives CDR1 SGHRS, CDR2 YFSETQ. The CDR3 protein is CASSLDRSSTNEKLFF. CDR3 nucleotide sequence: TGCGCCAGCAGCCTGGACAGGTCGTCAACTAATGAAAAACTGTTTTTT.

The chain uses TRBV7-2 and TRBJ2-5; TRBD2 matches 7 bases. The trim removed 7 bases at V and 3 bases at J, leaving 5 bases unmatched. Germline-derived CDR1 and CDR2 are SGHTA and FQGNSA. This CDR3 region has 13 residues. The CDR3 bases are TGTGCCAGCAATCCTAGCGGAAAAGAGACCCAGTACTTC. This sequence encodes CASNPSGKETQYF.

This clonotype has a handful of counts. The chain uses TRBV11-2 and TRBJ2-5; D call uncertain. The germline gives CDR1 SGHAT, CDR2 FQNNGV. Deletions cut 2 bases from V and 1 base from J, with 14 bases between. The CDR3 covers 16 residues. This chain's CDR3 is CASSLRNGVPQETQYF. CDR3 in DNA: TGTGCCAGCAGCTTACGTAATGGGGTACCCCAAGAGACCCAGTACTTC.